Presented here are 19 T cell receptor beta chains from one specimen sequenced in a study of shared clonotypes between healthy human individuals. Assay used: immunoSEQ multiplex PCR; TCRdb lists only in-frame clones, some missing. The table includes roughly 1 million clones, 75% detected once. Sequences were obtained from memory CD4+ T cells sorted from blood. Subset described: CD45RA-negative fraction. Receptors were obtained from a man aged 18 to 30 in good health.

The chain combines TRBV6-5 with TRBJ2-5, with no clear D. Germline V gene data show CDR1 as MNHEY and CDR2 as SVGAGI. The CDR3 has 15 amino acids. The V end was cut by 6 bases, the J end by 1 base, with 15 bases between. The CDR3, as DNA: TGTGCCAGCAGACCCGATTTGACTCCCCAAGAGACCCAGTACTTC. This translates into CASRPDLTPQETQYF.

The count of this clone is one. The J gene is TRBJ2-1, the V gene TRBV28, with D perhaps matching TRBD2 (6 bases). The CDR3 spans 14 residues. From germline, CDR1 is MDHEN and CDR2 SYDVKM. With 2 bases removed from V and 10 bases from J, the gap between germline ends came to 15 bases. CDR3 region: CASSLRRGWGEQFF. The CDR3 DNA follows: TGTGCCAGCAGTTTAAGGAGGGGATGGGGGGAGCAGTTCTTC.

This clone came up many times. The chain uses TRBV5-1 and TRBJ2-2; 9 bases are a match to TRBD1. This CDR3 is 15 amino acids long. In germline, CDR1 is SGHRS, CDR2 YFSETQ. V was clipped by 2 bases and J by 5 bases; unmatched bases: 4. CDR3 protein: CASSFGDRETGELFF. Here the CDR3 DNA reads TGCGCCAGCAGCTTCGGGGACAGGGAAACCGGGGAGCTGTTTTTT. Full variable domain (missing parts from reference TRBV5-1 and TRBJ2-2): KAGVTQTPRYLIKTRGQQVTLSCSPISGHRSVSWYQQTPGQGLQFLFEYFSETQRNKGNFPGRFSGRQFSNSRSEMNVSTLELGDSALYLCASSFGDRETGELFFGEGSRLTVL.

CDR3 sequence (DNA): TGTGCAAGTCGCTCCGCGGGAGGTTTCCAAGAGACCCAGTACTTC. It translates to CASRSAGGFQETQYF. The chain recombines TRBV12-2 with TRBJ2-5; the table calls TRBD2, which could not be checked here. TRBV12-2 is listed as a pseudogene. The CDR3 is 15 residues long.

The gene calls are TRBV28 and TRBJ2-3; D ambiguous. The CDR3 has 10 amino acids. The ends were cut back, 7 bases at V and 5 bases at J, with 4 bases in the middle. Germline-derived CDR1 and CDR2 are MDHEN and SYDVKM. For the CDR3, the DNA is TGTGCCAGCAAACGAGATACGCAGTATTTT. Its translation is CASKRDTQYF.

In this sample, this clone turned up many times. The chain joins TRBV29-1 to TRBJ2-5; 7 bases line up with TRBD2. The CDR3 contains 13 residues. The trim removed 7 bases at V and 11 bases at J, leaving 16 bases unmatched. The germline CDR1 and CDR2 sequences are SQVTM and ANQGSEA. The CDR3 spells CSAGLGTPEEQYF. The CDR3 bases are TGCAGCGCTGGACTAGGGACCCCTGAAGAGCAGTACTTC.

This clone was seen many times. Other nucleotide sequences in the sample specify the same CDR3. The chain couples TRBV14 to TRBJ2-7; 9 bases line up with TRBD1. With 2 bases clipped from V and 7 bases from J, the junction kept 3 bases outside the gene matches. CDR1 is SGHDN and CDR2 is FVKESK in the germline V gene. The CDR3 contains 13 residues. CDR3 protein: CASSQYGQGEQYF. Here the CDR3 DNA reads TGTGCCAGCAGCCAATACGGACAGGGGGAGCAGTACTTC. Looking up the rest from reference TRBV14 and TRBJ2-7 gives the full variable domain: EAGVTQFPSHSVIEKGQTVTLRCDPISGHDNLYWYRRVMGKEIKFLLHFVKESKQDESGMPNNRFLAERTGGTYSTLKVQPAELEDSGVYFCASSQYGQGEQYFGPGTRLTVT.

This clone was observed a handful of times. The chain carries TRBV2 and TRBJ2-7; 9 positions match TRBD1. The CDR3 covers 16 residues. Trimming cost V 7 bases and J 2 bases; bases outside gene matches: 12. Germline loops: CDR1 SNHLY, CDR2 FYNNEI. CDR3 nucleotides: TGTGCCAGCACCATTAGGAGACAGGGGGTTCCCTACGAGCAGTACTTC. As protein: CASTIRRQGVPYEQYF.

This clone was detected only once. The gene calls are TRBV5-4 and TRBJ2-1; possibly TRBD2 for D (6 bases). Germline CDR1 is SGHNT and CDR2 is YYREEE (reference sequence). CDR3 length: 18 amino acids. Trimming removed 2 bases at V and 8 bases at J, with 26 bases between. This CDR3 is CASSFGLVASVYLDEQFF. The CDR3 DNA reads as TGTGCCAGCAGCTTCGGTTTGGTGGCTAGCGTGTACCTGGATGAGCAGTTCTTC.

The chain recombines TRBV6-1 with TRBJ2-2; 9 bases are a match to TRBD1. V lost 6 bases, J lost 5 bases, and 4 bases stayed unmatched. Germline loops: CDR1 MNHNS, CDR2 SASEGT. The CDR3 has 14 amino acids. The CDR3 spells CASSRDRVTGELFF. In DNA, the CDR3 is TGTGCCAGCAGCAGGGACAGGGTGACCGGGGAGCTGTTTTTT.

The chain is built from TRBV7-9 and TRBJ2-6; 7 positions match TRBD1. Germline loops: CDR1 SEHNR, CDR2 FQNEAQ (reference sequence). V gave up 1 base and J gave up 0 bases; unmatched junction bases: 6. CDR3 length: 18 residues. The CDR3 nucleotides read TGTGCCAGCAGCTTAGTAGTGGGACAGAGCTCTGGGGCCAACGTCCTGACTTTC. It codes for CASSLVVGQSSGANVLTF.

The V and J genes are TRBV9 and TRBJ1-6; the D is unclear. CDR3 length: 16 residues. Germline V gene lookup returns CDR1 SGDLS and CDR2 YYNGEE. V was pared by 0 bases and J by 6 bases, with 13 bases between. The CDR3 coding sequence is TGTGCCAGCAGCGTAGGGGGAGGGTGGGGTAATTCACCCCTCCACTTT. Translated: CASSVGGGWGNSPLHF. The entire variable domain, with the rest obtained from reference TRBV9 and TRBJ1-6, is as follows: DSGVTQTPKHLITATGQRVTLRCSPRSGDLSVYWYQQSLDQGLQFLIQYYNGEERAKGNILERFSAQQFPDLHSELNLSSLELGDSALYFCASSVGGGWGNSPLHFGNGTRLTVT.

CDR3 DNA: TGTGCCAGTAGTCTCTCACAGGGGGCGAATTCACCCCTCCACTTT. This encodes CASSLSQGANSPLHF. J is TRBJ1-6 and V is TRBV19; 9 bases are shared with TRBD1. Trimming cost V 5 bases and J 7 bases; bases outside gene matches: 6. In germline, CDR1 is LNHDA, CDR2 SQIVND (reference sequence). The CDR3 runs 15 residues.

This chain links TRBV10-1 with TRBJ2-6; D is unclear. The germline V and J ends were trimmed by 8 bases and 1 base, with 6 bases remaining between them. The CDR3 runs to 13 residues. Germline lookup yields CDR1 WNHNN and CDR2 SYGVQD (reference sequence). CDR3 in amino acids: CASGESGANVLTF. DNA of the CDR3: TGCGCCAGCGGAGAATCTGGGGCCAACGTCCTGACTTTC.

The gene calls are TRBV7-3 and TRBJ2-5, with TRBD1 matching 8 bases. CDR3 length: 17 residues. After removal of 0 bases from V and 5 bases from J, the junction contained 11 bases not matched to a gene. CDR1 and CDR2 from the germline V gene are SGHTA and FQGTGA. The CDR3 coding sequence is TGTGCCAGCAGCTTAACGTTTCCGGACAGGGATAGGGAGACCCAGTACTTC. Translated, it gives CASSLTFPDRDRETQYF.

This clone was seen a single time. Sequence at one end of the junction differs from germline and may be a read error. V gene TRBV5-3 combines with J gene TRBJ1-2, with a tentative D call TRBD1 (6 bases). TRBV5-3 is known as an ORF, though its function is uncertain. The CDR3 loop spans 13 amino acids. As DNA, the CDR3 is TGTGCCAGCAGCTCGACAGGAGTATGGGGCTACACCTTC. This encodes CASSSTGVWGYTF.

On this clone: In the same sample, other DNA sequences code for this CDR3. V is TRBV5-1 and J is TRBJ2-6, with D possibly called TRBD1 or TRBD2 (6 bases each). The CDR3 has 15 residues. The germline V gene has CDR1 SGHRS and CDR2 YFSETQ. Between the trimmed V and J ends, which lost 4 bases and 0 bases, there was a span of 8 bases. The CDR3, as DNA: TGCGCCAGCAGCGGAGGGGGCTCTGGGGCCAACGTCCTGACTTTC. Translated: CASSGGGSGANVLTF.

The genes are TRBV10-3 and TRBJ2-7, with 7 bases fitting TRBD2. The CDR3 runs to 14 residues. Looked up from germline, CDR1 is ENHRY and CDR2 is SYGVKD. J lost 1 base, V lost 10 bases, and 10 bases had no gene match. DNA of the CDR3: TGTGCCACACAGAAGCAGCGGGATTCCTACGAGCAGTACTTC. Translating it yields CATQKQRDSYEQYF.

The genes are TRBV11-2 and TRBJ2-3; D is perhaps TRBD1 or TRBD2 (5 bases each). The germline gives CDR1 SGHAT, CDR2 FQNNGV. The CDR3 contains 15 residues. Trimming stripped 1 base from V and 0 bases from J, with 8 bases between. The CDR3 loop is CASSLGGASTDTQYF. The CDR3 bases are TGTGCCAGCAGCTTAGGAGGGGCGAGCACAGATACGCAGTATTTT.